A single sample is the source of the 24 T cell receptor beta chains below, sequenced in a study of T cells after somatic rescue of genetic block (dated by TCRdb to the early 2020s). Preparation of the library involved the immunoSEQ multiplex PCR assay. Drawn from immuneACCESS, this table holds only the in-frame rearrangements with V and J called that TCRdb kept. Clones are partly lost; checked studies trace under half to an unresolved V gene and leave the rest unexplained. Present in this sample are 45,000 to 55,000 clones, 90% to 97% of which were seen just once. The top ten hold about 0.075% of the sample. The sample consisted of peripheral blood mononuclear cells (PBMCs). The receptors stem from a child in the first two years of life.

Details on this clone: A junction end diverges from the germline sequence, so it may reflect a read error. CDR3 nucleotides: TGTGCTAGCAGCCAAATCACCGGGACAGTCGGGACTGAAGCTTTCTTT. It translates to CASSQITGTVGTEAFF. V and J are TRBV7-7 and TRBJ1-1; 7 bases are a match to TRBD1. Germline V CDR1 and CDR2: SSHAT, FNYEAQ (reference sequence). This CDR3 contains 16 residues.

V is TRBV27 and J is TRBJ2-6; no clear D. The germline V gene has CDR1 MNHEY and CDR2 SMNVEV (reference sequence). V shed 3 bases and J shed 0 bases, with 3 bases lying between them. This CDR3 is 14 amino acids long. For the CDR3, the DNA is TGTGCCAGCAGTTTGGCCTCTGGGGCCAACGTCCTGACTTTC. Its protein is CASSLASGANVLTF. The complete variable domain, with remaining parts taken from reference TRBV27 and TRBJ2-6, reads EAQVTQNPRYLITVTGKKLTVTCSQNMNHEYMSWYRQDPGLGLRQIYYSMNVEVTDKGDVPEGYKVSRKEKRNFPLILESPSPNQTSLYFCASSLASGANVLTFGAGSRLTVL.

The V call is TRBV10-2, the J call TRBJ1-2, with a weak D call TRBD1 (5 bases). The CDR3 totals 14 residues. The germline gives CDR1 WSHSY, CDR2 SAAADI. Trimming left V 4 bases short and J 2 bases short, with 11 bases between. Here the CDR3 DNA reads TGCGCCAGCAGTGCTCAGGGTAGGAACTATGGCTACACCTTC. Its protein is CASSAQGRNYGYTF.

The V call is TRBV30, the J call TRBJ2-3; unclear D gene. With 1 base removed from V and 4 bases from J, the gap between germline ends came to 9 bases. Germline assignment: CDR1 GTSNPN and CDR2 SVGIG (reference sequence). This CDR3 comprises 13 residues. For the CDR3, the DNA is TGTGCCTGGAGTGAGGTGGGCCCAGATACGCAGTATTTT. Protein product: CAWSEVGPDTQYF.

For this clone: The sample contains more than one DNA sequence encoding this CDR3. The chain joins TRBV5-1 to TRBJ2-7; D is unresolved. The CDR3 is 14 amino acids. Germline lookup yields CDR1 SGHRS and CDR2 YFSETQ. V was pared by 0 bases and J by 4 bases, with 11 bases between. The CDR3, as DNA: TGCGCCAGCAGCTTGGCACCAGGTGGGTACGAGCAGTACTTC. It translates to CASSLAPGGYEQYF.

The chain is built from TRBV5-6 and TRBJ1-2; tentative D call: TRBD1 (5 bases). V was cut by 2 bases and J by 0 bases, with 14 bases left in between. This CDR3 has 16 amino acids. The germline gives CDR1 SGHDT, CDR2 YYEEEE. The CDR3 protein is CASSLFDLTANYGYTF. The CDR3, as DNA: TGTGCCAGCAGCTTATTCGACCTGACAGCTAACTATGGCTACACCTTC.

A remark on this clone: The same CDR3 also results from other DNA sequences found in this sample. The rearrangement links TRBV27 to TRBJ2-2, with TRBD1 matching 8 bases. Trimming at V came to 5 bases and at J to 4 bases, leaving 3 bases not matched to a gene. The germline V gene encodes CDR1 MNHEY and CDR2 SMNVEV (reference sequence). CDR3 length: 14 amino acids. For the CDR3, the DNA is TGTGCCAGCAGTCCCGGACAGGGCACCGGGGAGCTGTTTTTT. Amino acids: CASSPGQGTGELFF.

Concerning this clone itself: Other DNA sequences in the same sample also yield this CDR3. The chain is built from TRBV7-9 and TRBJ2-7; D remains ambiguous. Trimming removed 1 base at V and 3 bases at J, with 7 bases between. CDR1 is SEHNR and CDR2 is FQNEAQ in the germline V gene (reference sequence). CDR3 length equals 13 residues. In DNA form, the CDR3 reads TGTGCCAGCAGCTTAGTTTCGGGCTACGAGCAGTACTTC. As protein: CASSLVSGYEQYF.

CDR3 protein: CASSPLDRPNEKLFF. In DNA form, the CDR3 reads TGTGCCAGCTCACCACTCGACAGGCCAAATGAAAAACTGTTTTTT. The V and J genes are TRBV18 and TRBJ1-4; a weak D match, TRBD1 (6 bases). The CDR3 is 15 amino acids. Looked up from germline, CDR1 is KGHSH and CDR2 is LQKENI. V lost 1 base and J lost 5, with 11 bases in between. Variable domain in full (rest from reference TRBV18 and TRBJ1-4): NAGVMQNPRHLVRRRGQEARLRCSPMKGHSHVYWYRQLPEEGLKFMVYLQKENIIDESGMPKERFSAEFPKEGPSILRIQQVVRGDSAAYFCASSPLDRPNEKLFFGSGTQLSVL.

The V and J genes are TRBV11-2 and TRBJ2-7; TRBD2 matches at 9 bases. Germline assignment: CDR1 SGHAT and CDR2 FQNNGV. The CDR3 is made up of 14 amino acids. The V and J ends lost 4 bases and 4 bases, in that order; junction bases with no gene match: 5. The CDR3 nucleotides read TGTGCCAGCAGCTCCGGACTAGCGAGGTACGAGCAGTACTTC. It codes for CASSSGLARYEQYF. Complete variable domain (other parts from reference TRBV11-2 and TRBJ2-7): EAGVAQSPRYKIIEKRQSVAFWCNPISGHATLYWYQQILGQGPKLLIQFQNNGVVDDSQLPKDRFSAERLKGVDSTLKIQPAKLEDSAVYLCASSSGLARYEQYFGPGTRLTVT.

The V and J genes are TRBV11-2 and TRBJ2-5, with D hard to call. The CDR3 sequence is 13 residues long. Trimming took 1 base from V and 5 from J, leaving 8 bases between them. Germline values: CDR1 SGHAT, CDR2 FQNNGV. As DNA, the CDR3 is TGTGCCAGCAGCTTAGGTAGAATGGAGACCCAGTACTTC. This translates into CASSLGRMETQYF.

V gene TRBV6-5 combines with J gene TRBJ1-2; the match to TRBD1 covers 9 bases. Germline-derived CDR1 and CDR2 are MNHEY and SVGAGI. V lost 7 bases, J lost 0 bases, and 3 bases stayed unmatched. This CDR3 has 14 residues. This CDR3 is CASKRQGANYGYTF. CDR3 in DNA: TGTGCCAGCAAGCGACAGGGGGCTAACTATGGCTACACCTTC.

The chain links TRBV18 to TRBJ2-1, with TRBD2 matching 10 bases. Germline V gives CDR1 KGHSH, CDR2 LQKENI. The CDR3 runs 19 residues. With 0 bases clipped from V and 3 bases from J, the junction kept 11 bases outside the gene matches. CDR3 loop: CASSPPRGSGRTGYNEQFF. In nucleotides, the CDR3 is TGTGCCAGCTCACCACCGAGGGGTAGCGGGAGGACAGGCTACAATGAGCAGTTCTTC.

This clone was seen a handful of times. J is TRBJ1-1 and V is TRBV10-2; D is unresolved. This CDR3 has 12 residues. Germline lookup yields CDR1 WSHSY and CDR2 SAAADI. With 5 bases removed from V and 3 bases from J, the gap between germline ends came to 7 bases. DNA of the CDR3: TGCGCCAGCAGTTGGTTGGACACTGAAGCTTTCTTT. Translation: CASSWLDTEAFF.

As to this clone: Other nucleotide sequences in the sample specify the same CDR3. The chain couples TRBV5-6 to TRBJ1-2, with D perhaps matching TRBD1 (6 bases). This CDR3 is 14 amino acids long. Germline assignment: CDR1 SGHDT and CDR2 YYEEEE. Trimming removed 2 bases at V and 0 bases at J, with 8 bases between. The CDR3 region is CASSLQGANYGYTF. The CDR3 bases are TGTGCCAGCAGCTTACAGGGTGCTAACTATGGCTACACCTTC. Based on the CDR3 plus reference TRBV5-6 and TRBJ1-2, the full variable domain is DAGVTQSPTHLIKTRGQQVTLRCSPKSGHDTVSWYQQALGQGPQFIFQYYEEEERQRGNFPDRFSGHQFPNYSSELNVNALLLGDSALYLCASSLQGANYGYTFGSGTRLTVV.

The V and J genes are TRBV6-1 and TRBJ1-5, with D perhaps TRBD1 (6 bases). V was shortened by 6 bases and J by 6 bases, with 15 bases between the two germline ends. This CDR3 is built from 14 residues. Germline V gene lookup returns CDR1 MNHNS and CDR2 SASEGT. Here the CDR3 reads CASSAGDRSQPQHF. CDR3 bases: TGTGCCAGCAGCGCAGGGGATAGGAGTCAGCCCCAGCATTTT.

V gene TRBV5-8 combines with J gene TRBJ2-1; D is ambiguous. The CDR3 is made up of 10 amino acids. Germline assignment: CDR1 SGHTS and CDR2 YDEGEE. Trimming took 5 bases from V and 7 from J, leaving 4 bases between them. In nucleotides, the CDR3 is TGTGCCAGCAGTCCAAATGAGCAGTTCTTC. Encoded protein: CASSPNEQFF.

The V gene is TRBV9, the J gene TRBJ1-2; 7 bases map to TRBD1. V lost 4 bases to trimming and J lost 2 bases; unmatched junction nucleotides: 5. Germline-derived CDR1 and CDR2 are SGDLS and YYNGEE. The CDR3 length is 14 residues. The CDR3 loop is CASSPLTGNYGYTF. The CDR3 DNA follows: TGTGCCAGCAGCCCTCTGACAGGGAACTATGGCTACACCTTC.

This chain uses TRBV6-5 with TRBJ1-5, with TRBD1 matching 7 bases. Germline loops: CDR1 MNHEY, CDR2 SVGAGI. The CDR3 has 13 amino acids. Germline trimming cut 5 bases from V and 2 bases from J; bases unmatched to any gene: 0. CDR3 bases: TGTGCCAGCAGTGACAGGGGCAATCAGCCCCAGCATTTT. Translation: CASSDRGNQPQHF.

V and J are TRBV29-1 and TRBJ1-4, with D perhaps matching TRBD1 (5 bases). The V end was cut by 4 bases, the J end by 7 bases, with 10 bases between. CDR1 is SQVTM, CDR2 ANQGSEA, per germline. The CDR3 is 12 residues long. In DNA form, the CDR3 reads TGCAGCGTTGTTTCCGGGGGTGAAAAACTGTTTTTT. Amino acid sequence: CSVVSGGEKLFF. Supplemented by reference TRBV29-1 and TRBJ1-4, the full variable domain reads SAVISQKPSRDICQRGTSLTIQCQVDSQVTMMFWYRQQPGQSLTLIATANQGSEATYESGFVIDKFPISRPNLTFSTLTVSNMSPEDSSIYLCSVVSGGEKLFFGSGTQLSVL.

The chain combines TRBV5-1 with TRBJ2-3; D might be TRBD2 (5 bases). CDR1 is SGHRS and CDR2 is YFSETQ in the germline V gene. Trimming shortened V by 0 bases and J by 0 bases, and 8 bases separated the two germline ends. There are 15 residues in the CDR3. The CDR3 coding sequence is TGCGCCAGCAGCTTGGGAGCGGCTAGCACAGATACGCAGTATTTT. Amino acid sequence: CASSLGAASTDTQYF.

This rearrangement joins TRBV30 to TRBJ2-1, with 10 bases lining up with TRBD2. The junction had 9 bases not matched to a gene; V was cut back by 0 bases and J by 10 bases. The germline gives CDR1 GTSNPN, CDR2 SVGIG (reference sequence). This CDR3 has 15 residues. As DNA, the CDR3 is TGTGCCTGGAGTGTACAAGCGGGAGGGCTCGGGGAGCAGTTCTTC. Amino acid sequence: CAWSVQAGGLGEQFF.

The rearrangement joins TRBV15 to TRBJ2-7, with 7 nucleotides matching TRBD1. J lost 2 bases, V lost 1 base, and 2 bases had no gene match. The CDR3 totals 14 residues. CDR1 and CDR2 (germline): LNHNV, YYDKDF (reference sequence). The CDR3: CATSRAGTAYEQYF. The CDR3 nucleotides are TGTGCCACCAGCAGAGCTGGGACAGCCTACGAGCAGTACTTC.

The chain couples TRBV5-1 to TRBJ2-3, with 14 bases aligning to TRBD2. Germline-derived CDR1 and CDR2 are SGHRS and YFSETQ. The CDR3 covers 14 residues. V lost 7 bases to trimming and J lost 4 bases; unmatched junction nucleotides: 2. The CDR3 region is CASGLAGGSDTQYF. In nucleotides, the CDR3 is TGCGCCAGCGGACTAGCGGGAGGATCAGATACGCAGTATTTT.